Each of the 32 T cell receptor beta chains below was sequenced from the same sample in a study of T cell responses to AZD1222 COVID-19 vaccine. This table comes from immunoSEQ multiplex PCR, and its TCRdb copy is limited to in-frame clones, with some not included. Of around 210,000 clones in the sample, roughly 94% were seen once. The sample consisted of peripheral blood, taken 28 days after the second dose of the MenACWY control vaccine. The source of these receptors is an adult who received the MenACWY meningococcal vaccine as a control.

The V call is TRBV5-1, the J call TRBJ2-2, with 9 bases matching TRBD1. The CDR3 sequence is 15 residues long. Germline CDR1 and CDR2: SGHRS and YFSETQ. Trimming removed 6 bases from V and 6 bases from J; junction bases left unmatched: 9. The CDR3 loop is CASTQTGGGPGELFF. The CDR3 DNA is TGCGCCAGCACCCAGACAGGGGGTGGTCCCGGGGAGCTGTTTTTT.

In its sample, this clone was seen once. V gene TRBV5-1 combines with J gene TRBJ2-1; TRBD2 might be the D (6 bases). Germline loops: CDR1 SGHRS, CDR2 YFSETQ. The V and J ends lost 0 bases and 9 bases respectively, with 16 bases between them. The CDR3 consists of 15 residues. The CDR3 DNA reads TGCGCCAGCAGCTTGGCCGCCGGGAGAAGGGGTGAGCAGTTCTTC. Translation gives CASSLAAGRRGEQFF.

The chain joins TRBV5-1 to TRBJ1-2; D gene unclear. V was pared by 5 bases and J by 11 bases, with 16 bases between. From germline, CDR1 is SGHRS and CDR2 YFSETQ. The CDR3 length is 12 residues. In nucleotides, the CDR3 is TGCGCCAGCAGTATTGGAGGGAACGTATACACCTTC. Its translation: CASSIGGNVYTF.

The chain uses TRBV10-1 and TRBJ1-1; no definite D call. The germline V and J ends were trimmed by 2 bases and 1 base, with 5 bases remaining between them. Germline-derived CDR1 and CDR2 are WNHNN and SYGVQD (reference sequence). The CDR3 covers 13 residues. The CDR3 DNA is TGCGCCAGCAGTGAGGCAGGGAACACTGAAGCTTTCTTT. It is translated as CASSEAGNTEAFF.

V usage is TRBV6-5 and J usage is TRBJ1-1, with no clear D. The CDR3 totals 14 residues. CDR1 and CDR2 (germline): MNHEY, SVGAGI. V was pared by 6 bases and J by 1 base, with 12 bases between. In nucleotides, the CDR3 is TGTGCCAGCAGGACGAGGGCGGGGAACACTGAAGCTTTCTTT. It encodes CASRTRAGNTEAFF.

The rearrangement joins TRBV5-1 to TRBJ2-5; 8 bases fit TRBD1. Germline V lookup: CDR1 SGHRS, CDR2 YFSETQ. CDR3 size: 15 residues. With 0 bases clipped from V and 4 bases from J, the junction kept 5 bases outside the gene matches. The CDR3 here is CASSLGSGGRETQYF. The DNA of the CDR3 is TGCGCCAGCAGCTTGGGGTCAGGGGGCCGAGAGACCCAGTACTTC.

The chain couples TRBV28 to TRBJ2-7; 11 bases are a match to TRBD2. V gave up 2 bases and J gave up 2 bases; unmatched junction bases: 5. Germline V gene data show CDR1 as MDHEN and CDR2 as SYDVKM. This CDR3 spans 16 amino acids. The CDR3 nucleotides read TGTGCCAGCAGTTTAACTAGCGGGAGATCCCCCTACGAGCAGTACTTC. Encoded protein: CASSLTSGRSPYEQYF.

The rearrangement joins TRBV5-4 to TRBJ2-1, with D unresolved. The CDR3 is made up of 13 amino acids. V shed 6 bases and J shed 7 bases, with 14 bases lying between them. Germline assignment: CDR1 SGHNT and CDR2 YYREEE (reference sequence). The DNA for the CDR3 is TGTGCCAGCACCCTTGGGATGTCGAATGAGCAGTTCTTC. Translating it yields CASTLGMSNEQFF.

This chain uses TRBV9 with TRBJ1-1, with D unresolved. The CDR3 sequence is 13 residues long. V dropped 2 bases and J dropped 7 bases, with 12 bases sitting between them. Per the germline V gene, CDR1 is SGDLS and CDR2 is YYNGEE. The CDR3 DNA sequence: TGTGCCAGCAGCGTCGCCCCGGCTCGTGAAGCTTTCTTT. This encodes CASSVAPAREAFF.

This clone was picked up a small number of times. This sequence joins TRBV5-1 and TRBJ1-4; TRBD1 is a possible D gene (6 bases). CDR3 size: 14 residues. The germline CDR1 and CDR2 sequences are SGHRS and YFSETQ. Trimming shortened V by 8 bases and J by 7 bases, and 18 bases separated the two germline ends. The CDR3 sequence: CASAKGEGFEKLFF. The CDR3 nucleotides are TGCGCCAGTGCGAAGGGGGAGGGTTTTGAAAAACTGTTTTTT. The full variable domain, with the rest looked up from reference TRBV5-1 and TRBJ1-4, is KAGVTQTPRYLIKTRGQQVTLSCSPISGHRSVSWYQQTPGQGLQFLFEYFSETQRNKGNFPGRFSGRQFSNSRSEMNVSTLELGDSALYLCASAKGEGFEKLFFGSGTQLSVL.

As concerns this clone: The same CDR3 can be traced to other DNA sequences in this sample. This chain links TRBV5-1 with TRBJ2-2, with a tentative D call TRBD2 (5 bases). CDR3 size: 15 residues. Looked up from germline, CDR1 is SGHRS and CDR2 is YFSETQ. Trimming pared 0 bases from V and 2 bases from J, leaving 8 bases between. CDR3 sequence (DNA): TGCGCCAGCAGCTTGGGAGCGGCAAACACCGGGGAGCTGTTTTTT. Protein sequence: CASSLGAANTGELFF.

The chain has TRBV4-3 and TRBJ1-2; TRBD1 is a possible D gene (6 bases). CDR3 size: 14 residues. Germline CDR1 LGHNA, CDR2 YSLEER. V dropped 3 bases and J dropped 6 bases, with 14 bases sitting between them. The CDR3 DNA sequence: TGCGCCAGCAGCCAGGGCTACAGGGAGGATGGCTACACCTTC. It yields the protein CASSQGYREDGYTF.

V is TRBV4-1 and J is TRBJ2-6; TRBD1 might be the D (5 bases). CDR3 size: 15 residues. V lost 5 bases and J lost 0, with 8 bases in between. Germline V gene data show CDR1 as MGHRA and CDR2 as YSYEKL. CDR3 nucleotide sequence: TGCGCCAGCAGCAGTCAGGGCTCTGGGGCCAACGTCCTGACTTTC. Its translation is CASSSQGSGANVLTF.

This clone was seen a few times. This rearrangement joins TRBV5-1 to TRBJ2-2, with 15 bases identical to TRBD2. The J segment lost 4 bases and the V segment lost 7 bases, leaving 2 bases of the junction unmatched. Germline CDR1 reads SGHRS; CDR2 reads YFSETQ. This CDR3 has 15 amino acids. The CDR3 region has the DNA TGCGCCAGCGGACTAGCGGGGGGGCCCACCGGGGAGCTGTTTTTT. Encoded protein: CASGLAGGPTGELFF.

The rearrangement joins TRBV5-6 to TRBJ1-6; tentative D call: TRBD1 (5 bases). Trimming pared 0 bases from V and 9 bases from J, leaving 10 bases between. The CDR3 totals 14 residues. Germline V gives CDR1 SGHDT, CDR2 YYEEEE. The CDR3, as DNA: TGTGCCAGCAGCTTGGCAGGGCCAGGTTCACCCCTCCACTTT. Translation gives CASSLAGPGSPLHF. The variable domain in full, with the rest retrieved from reference TRBV5-6 and TRBJ1-6, is DAGVTQSPTHLIKTRGQQVTLRCSPKSGHDTVSWYQQALGQGPQFIFQYYEEEERQRGNFPDRFSGHQFPNYSSELNVNALLLGDSALYLCASSLAGPGSPLHFGNGTRLTVT.

The rearrangement joins TRBV6-5 to TRBJ2-7; D is undetermined. CDR1 is MNHEY, CDR2 SVGAGI, per germline. The CDR3 has 14 amino acids. V was shortened by 0 bases and J by 4 bases, with 10 bases between the two germline ends. CDR3 in amino acids: CASSYSTPRYEQYF. CDR3 nucleotides: TGTGCCAGCAGTTACTCGACCCCGCGTTACGAGCAGTACTTC.

This chain connects TRBV2 to TRBJ2-7, with TRBD2 matching over 9 bases. With V trimmed by 8 bases and J by 0 bases, 5 bases remained unmatched. The germline CDR1 and CDR2 sequences are SNHLY and FYNNEI. The CDR3 is 14 residues long. CDR3: CASDFSGSSYEQYF. The CDR3, as DNA: TGTGCCAGCGATTTTAGCGGGAGCTCCTACGAGCAGTACTTC. Combining the CDR3 with reference TRBV2 and TRBJ2-7 gives the whole variable domain EPEVTQTPSHQVTQMGQEVILRCVPISNHLYFYWYRQILGQKVEFLVSFYNNEISEKSEIFDDQFSVERPDGSNFTLKIRSTKLEDSAMYFCASDFSGSSYEQYFGPGTRLTVT.

The rearrangement joins TRBV2 to TRBJ1-2; D possibly corresponds to TRBD1 (5 bases). The germline V gene has CDR1 SNHLY and CDR2 FYNNEI. This CDR3 region has 14 residues. Trimming shortened V by 2 bases and J by 3 bases, and 10 bases separated the two germline ends. The CDR3 spells CASSENGAHYGYTF. The CDR3 bases are TGTGCCAGCAGTGAAAACGGGGCCCACTATGGCTACACCTTC.

The rearrangement links TRBV30 to TRBJ2-7; 10 nucleotides align to TRBD1. Germline loops: CDR1 GTSNPN, CDR2 SVGIG (reference sequence). CDR3 size: 15 residues. V was clipped by 4 bases and J by 3 bases; unmatched bases: 9. CDR3 amino acids: CAWTPRTGGLYEQYF. The CDR3, as DNA: TGTGCCTGGACTCCCCGGACAGGGGGACTCTACGAGCAGTACTTC. Full variable domain (outside the CDR3, taken from reference TRBV30 and TRBJ2-7): SQTIHQWPATLVQPVGSPLSLECTVEGTSNPNLYWYRQAAGRGLQLLFYSVGIGQISSEVPQNLSASRPQDRQFILSSKKLLLSDSGFYLCAWTPRTGGLYEQYFGPGTRLTVT.

V and J are TRBV6-2 or TRBV6-3 and TRBJ2-7, with 7 bases identical to TRBD2. The V and J ends lost 7 bases and 1 base, in that order; junction bases with no gene match: 10. There are 15 residues in the CDR3. Germline values: CDR1 MNHEY, CDR2 SVGEGT. CDR3 region: CASTPLATLSYEQYF. In nucleotides, the CDR3 is TGTGCCAGCACCCCACTAGCGACTCTTTCCTACGAGCAGTACTTC.

The rearrangement joins TRBV18 to TRBJ2-3; unclear D gene. Trimming shortened V by 3 bases and J by 4 bases, and 11 bases separated the two germline ends. CDR1 is KGHSH and CDR2 is LQKENI in the germline V gene. The CDR3 extends over 14 amino acids. DNA of the CDR3: TGTGCCAGCTCACCCTTCCAGCGAGCAGATACGCAGTATTTT. As protein: CASSPFQRADTQYF.

This rearrangement joins TRBV4-3 to TRBJ2-7; 9 bases agree with TRBD1. V was pared by 2 bases and J by 2 bases, with 4 bases of the junction left unmatched. This CDR3 comprises 15 residues. Germline V gene sequence: CDR1 LGHNA, CDR2 YSLEER. The CDR3 DNA reads as TGCGCCAGCAGCCAATCGACAGGGGGGCCCTACGAGCAGTACTTC. Its protein product is CASSQSTGGPYEQYF.

This clone was picked up one time. This chain's CDR3 is CASRPGQLSYEQYF. CDR3 bases: TGCGCCAGCAGGCCGGGACAGTTATCCTACGAGCAGTACTTC. The chain recombines TRBV5-1 with TRBJ2-7, with TRBD1 matching over 7 bases. V dropped 5 bases and J dropped 1; count of bases not matched to a gene: 6. CDR3 size: 14 residues. The germline CDR1 and CDR2 sequences are SGHRS and YFSETQ.

This clone was observed a single time. The rearrangement links TRBV28 to TRBJ2-3; D ambiguous. This CDR3 is built from 15 residues. The germline V gene has CDR1 MDHEN and CDR2 SYDVKM. Trimming pared 5 bases from V and 6 bases from J, leaving 18 bases between. The CDR3 spells CASSPGFNPVDTQYF. The CDR3, as DNA: TGTGCCAGCAGTCCCGGGTTCAACCCGGTGGATACGCAGTATTTT.

This chain connects TRBV10-3 to TRBJ2-7; TRBD1 matches at 7 bases. Germline assignment: CDR1 ENHRY and CDR2 SYGVKD. Trimming took 6 bases from V and 1 from J; bases not matched to a gene: 9. The CDR3 consists of 15 residues. The CDR3 protein is CAIRTPGQDSYEQYF. CDR3 nucleotide sequence: TGTGCCATCAGGACCCCCGGACAGGATTCCTACGAGCAGTACTTC.

This clone was seen a single time. The V gene is TRBV19, the J gene TRBJ2-7; 8 bases agree with TRBD1. The CDR3 extends over 13 amino acids. CDR1 LNHDA and CDR2 SQIVND come from the germline V gene (reference sequence). After removal of 4 bases from V and 3 bases from J, the junction contained 2 bases not matched to a gene. CDR3 nucleotides: TGTGCCAGTAGTAGACAGGGGAGCTACGAGCAGTACTTC. This sequence encodes CASSRQGSYEQYF.

The CDR3 nucleotides read TGTGCCAGCAGCCCGGACAGGGGGGGCTACGAGCAGTACTTC. As protein: CASSPDRGGYEQYF. This chain connects TRBV11-1 to TRBJ2-7; TRBD1 matches 10 bases. Germline-derived CDR1 and CDR2 are SGHAT and FQDESV (reference sequence). V shed 5 bases and J 3 bases; nucleotides not matched to a gene: 4. CDR3 length equals 14 residues.

This rearrangement joins TRBV6-2 or TRBV6-3 to TRBJ1-2; 9 bases agree with TRBD1. Germline V gene sequence: CDR1 MNHEY, CDR2 SVGEGT. Trimming cost V 6 bases and J 8 bases; bases outside gene matches: 1. The CDR3 has 11 amino acids. CDR3 protein: CASSTGGGYTF. CDR3 nucleotides: TGTGCCAGCAGCACAGGGGGCGGCTACACCTTC.

This clone was counted once. This chain connects TRBV25-1 to TRBJ1-1; D may be TRBD1 (6 bases). Germline V CDR1 and CDR2: MGHDK, SYGVNS. Between the trimmed V and J ends, which lost 3 bases and 10 bases, there was a span of 21 bases. This CDR3 spans 15 amino acids. CDR3 region: CASSEGGQPTERAFF. The CDR3 coding sequence is TGTGCCAGCAGTGAGGGAGGACAGCCCACCGAACGAGCTTTCTTT.

The V gene is TRBV7-2, the J gene TRBJ2-3; 10 nucleotides line up with TRBD1. The ends lost 6 bases at V and 6 bases at J; junction bases unmatched: 9. This CDR3 has 15 amino acids. The germline V gene has CDR1 SGHTA and CDR2 FQGNSA. The CDR3 spells CASRPPGQGWDTQYF. CDR3 coding DNA: TGTGCCAGCAGACCCCCGGGACAGGGGTGGGATACGCAGTATTTT.

The chain links TRBV6-1 to TRBJ1-3; 7 bases match TRBD1. The CDR3 covers 14 residues. Germline V lookup: CDR1 MNHNS, CDR2 SASEGT. Unmatched junction bases numbered 2, after V lost 1 base and J lost 5 bases. CDR3 loop: CASSEGDSRNTIYF. The DNA of the CDR3 is TGTGCCAGCAGTGAAGGGGACAGCAGAAACACCATATATTTT.

This clone was counted only a few times. V usage is TRBV28 and J usage is TRBJ1-6; D is unresolved. CDR1 is MDHEN and CDR2 is SYDVKM in the germline V gene. The germline V and J ends were trimmed by 1 base and 8 bases, with 9 bases remaining between them. The CDR3 is 14 residues long. CDR3 in amino acids: CASSLSPDHSPLHF. The DNA for the CDR3 is TGTGCCAGCAGTTTATCCCCAGATCATTCACCCCTCCACTTT.